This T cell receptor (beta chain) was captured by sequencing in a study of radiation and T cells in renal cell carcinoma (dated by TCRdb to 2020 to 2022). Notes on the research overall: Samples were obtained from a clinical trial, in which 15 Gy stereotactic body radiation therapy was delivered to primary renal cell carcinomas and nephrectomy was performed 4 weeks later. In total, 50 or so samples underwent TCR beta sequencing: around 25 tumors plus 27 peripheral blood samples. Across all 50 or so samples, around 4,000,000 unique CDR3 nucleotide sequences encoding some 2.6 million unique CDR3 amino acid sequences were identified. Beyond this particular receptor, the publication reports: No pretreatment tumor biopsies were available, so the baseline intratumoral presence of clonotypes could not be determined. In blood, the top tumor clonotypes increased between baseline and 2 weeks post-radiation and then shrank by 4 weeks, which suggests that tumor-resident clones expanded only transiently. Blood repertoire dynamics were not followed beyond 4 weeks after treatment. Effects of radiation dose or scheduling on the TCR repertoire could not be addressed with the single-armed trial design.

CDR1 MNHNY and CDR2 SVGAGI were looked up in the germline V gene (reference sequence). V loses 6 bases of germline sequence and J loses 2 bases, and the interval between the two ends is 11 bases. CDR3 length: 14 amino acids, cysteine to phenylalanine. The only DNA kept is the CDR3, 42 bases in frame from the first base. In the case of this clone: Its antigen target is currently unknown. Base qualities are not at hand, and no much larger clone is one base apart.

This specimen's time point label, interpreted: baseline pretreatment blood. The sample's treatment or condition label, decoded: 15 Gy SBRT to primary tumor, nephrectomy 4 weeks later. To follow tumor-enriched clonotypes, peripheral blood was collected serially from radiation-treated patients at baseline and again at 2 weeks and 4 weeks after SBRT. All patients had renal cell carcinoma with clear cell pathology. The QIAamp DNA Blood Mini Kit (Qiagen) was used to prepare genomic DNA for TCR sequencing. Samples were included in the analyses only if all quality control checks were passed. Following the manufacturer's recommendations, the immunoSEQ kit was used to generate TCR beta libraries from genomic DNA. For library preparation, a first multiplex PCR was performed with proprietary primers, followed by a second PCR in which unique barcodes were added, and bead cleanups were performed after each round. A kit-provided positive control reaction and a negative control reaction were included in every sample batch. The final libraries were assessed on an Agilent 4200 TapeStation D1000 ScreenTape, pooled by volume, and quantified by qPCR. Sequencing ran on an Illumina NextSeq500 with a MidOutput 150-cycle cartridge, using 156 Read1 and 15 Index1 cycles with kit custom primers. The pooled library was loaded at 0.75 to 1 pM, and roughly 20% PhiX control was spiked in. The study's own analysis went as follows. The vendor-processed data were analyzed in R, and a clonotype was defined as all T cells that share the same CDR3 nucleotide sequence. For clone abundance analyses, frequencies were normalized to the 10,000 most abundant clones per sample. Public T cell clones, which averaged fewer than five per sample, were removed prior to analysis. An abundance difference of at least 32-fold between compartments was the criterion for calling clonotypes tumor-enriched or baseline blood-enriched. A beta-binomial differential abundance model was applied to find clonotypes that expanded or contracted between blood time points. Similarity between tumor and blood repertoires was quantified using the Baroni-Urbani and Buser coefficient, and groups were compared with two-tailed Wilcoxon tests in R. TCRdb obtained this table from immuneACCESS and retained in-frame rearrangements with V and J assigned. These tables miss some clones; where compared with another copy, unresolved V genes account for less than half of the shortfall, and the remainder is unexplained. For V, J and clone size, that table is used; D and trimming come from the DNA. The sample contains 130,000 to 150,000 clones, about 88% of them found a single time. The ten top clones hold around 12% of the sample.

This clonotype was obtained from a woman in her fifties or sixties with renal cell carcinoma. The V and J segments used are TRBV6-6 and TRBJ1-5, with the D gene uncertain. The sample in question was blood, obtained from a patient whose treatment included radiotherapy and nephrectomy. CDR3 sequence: CASSPSTGNQPQHF. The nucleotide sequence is TGTGCCAGCAGCCCCTCTACGGGCAATCAGCCCCAGCATTTT.